The 20 T cell receptor beta chains below come from one sample, sequenced in a study of blood T cell repertoires in COVID-19. Sequencing was performed with immunoSEQ multiplex PCR; in TCRdb, only in-frame clones are kept and a portion is missing. The top ten hold roughly 8% of the sample, which has roughly 87,000 clones, roughly 88% seen once. Sequenced sample: peripheral blood. The origin of the receptors is a man aged 50 or older with active COVID-19.

This clone was recorded only once. This chain joins TRBV4-1 and TRBJ1-2; 7 bases match TRBD1. Germline CDR1 MGHRA, CDR2 YSYEKL. The CDR3 is 14 residues long. V lost 2 bases to trimming and J lost 8 bases; unmatched junction nucleotides: 8. For the CDR3, the DNA is TGCGCCAGCAGCCAACCGTGGACAGGCGGGGGCTACACCTTC. The encoded protein is CASSQPWTGGGYTF.

This chain links TRBV24-1 with TRBJ2-1; 11 nucleotides align to TRBD2. The germline CDR1 and CDR2 sequences are KGHDR and SFDVKD. The length of the CDR3 is 18 residues. V gave up 3 bases and J gave up 4 bases; unmatched junction bases: 10. CDR3 region: CATSDPSPRLAGYNEQFF. The CDR3 coding sequence is TGTGCCACCAGTGATCCTAGCCCGAGACTAGCGGGATACAATGAGCAGTTCTTC.

The rearrangement links TRBV7-9 to TRBJ1-4; 9 nucleotides agree with TRBD1. This CDR3 region has 14 residues. The germline CDR1 and CDR2 sequences are SEHNR and FQNEAQ (reference sequence). After removal of 3 bases from V and 8 bases from J, the junction contained 4 bases not matched to a gene. CDR3 DNA: TGTGCCAGCAGCTTCGGACAGGGGCTCGAAAAACTGTTTTTT. Translation gives CASSFGQGLEKLFF.

The rearrangement uses TRBV18 and TRBJ2-5; 9 bases match TRBD1. This CDR3 region has 17 residues. Germline V gene sequence: CDR1 KGHSH, CDR2 LQKENI. V shed 3 bases, J shed 2 bases, and the junction held 10 bases outside the gene matches. The CDR3 here is CASSPRPGQGVQETQYF. CDR3 DNA sequence: TGTGCCAGCTCACCGCGCCCGGGACAGGGTGTTCAAGAGACCCAGTACTTC.

CDR3 in DNA: TGTGCCAGCATCCGCTCGGGACTCCTTACCAATGAGCAGTTCTTC. Translating gives CASIRSGLLTNEQFF. The V and J genes are TRBV27 and TRBJ2-1, with D tentatively TRBD2 (6 bases). The length of the CDR3 is 15 residues. Trimming shortened V by 7 bases and J by 6 bases, and 19 bases separated the two germline ends. Per germline, CDR1 MNHEY and CDR2 SMNVEV (reference sequence).

V gene TRBV27 combines with J gene TRBJ1-1; a weak D match, TRBD1 (6 bases). The CDR3 has 13 residues. CDR1 and CDR2 (germline): MNHEY, SMNVEV (reference sequence). V was pared by 2 bases and J by 5 bases, with 9 bases between. The CDR3 DNA follows: TGTGCCAGCAGTTTACCCGACAGGACTGAAGCTTTCTTT. Protein sequence: CASSLPDRTEAFF.

This chain joins TRBV19 and TRBJ2-7; D gene ambiguous. CDR3 size: 13 residues. The V end was cut by 3 bases, the J end by 4 bases, with 10 bases between. Germline CDR1 LNHDA, CDR2 SQIVND (reference sequence). CDR3 loop: CASSIGGQYEQYF. For the CDR3, the DNA is TGTGCCAGTAGTATTGGTGGGCAGTACGAGCAGTACTTC. The whole variable domain, remainder taken from reference TRBV19 and TRBJ2-7, is DGGITQSPKYLFRKEGQNVTLSCEQNLNHDAMYWYRQDPGQGLRLIYYSQIVNDFQKGDIAEGYSVSREKKESFPLTVTSAQKNPTAFYLCASSIGGQYEQYFGPGTRLTVT.

This chain uses TRBV30 with TRBJ2-5; maybe TRBD1 (6 bases). This CDR3 region has 13 residues. Trimming took 2 bases from V and 2 from J, leaving 9 bases between them. In germline, CDR1 is GTSNPN, CDR2 SVGIG (reference sequence). For the CDR3, the DNA is TGTGCCTGGAGTTTGACAGGTCAAGAGACCCAGTACTTC. It is translated as CAWSLTGQETQYF.

The CDR3 region has the DNA TGCAGCGTTGATCGGCGGGAGAATGAGCAGTTCTTC. Protein product: CSVDRRENEQFF. The rearrangement links TRBV29-1 to TRBJ2-1; 7 bases are shared with TRBD2. In germline, CDR1 is SQVTM, CDR2 ANQGSEA. With 3 bases clipped from V and 7 bases from J, the junction kept 3 bases outside the gene matches. The CDR3 has 12 amino acids.

The V call is TRBV30, the J call TRBJ2-2, with TRBD2 as a possible D gene (5 bases). Germline CDR1 is GTSNPN and CDR2 is SVGIG (reference sequence). Trimming left V 4 bases short and J 6 bases short, with 21 bases between. The length of the CDR3 is 16 residues. The chain's CDR3 is CAWTGLSLPGAGELFF. The CDR3 DNA is TGTGCCTGGACAGGACTGAGTTTGCCAGGCGCCGGGGAGCTGTTTTTT.

The chain recombines TRBV7-6 with TRBJ2-1, with 12 bases aligning to TRBD2. Per the germline V gene, CDR1 is SGHVS and CDR2 is FNYEAQ. The CDR3 totals 18 residues. V gave up 5 bases and J gave up 5 bases; unmatched junction bases: 13. CDR3 residues: CASSGGLAGGPGNNEQFF. For the CDR3, the DNA is TGTGCCAGCAGCGGGGGACTAGCGGGTGGGCCTGGGAACAATGAGCAGTTCTTC.

The chain uses TRBV28 and TRBJ2-7; TRBD1 might be the D (6 bases). Germline V CDR1 and CDR2: MDHEN, SYDVKM. The CDR3 covers 14 residues. V was clipped by 5 bases and J by 0 bases, with 11 bases between them. The CDR3 here is CASSRRDNSYEQYF. In DNA, the CDR3 is TGTGCCAGCAGTCGCCGGGACAACTCCTACGAGCAGTACTTC.

V usage is TRBV15 and J usage is TRBJ2-5; D possibly corresponds to TRBD2 (6 bases). V lost 0 bases and J 4 bases, leaving 12 bases between the germline ends. The CDR3 length is 15 residues. Germline assignment: CDR1 LNHNV and CDR2 YYDKDF (reference sequence). The CDR3 sequence: CATSRDPRGGETQYF. The CDR3, as DNA: TGTGCCACCAGCAGAGATCCCCGGGGAGGAGAGACCCAGTACTTC.

This chain's CDR3 is CASSSGQGTETQYF. CDR3 DNA: TGCGCCAGCAGCTCTGGACAGGGTACGGAGACCCAGTACTTC. V and J are TRBV5-1 and TRBJ2-5, with TRBD1 matching over 8 bases. The CDR3 extends over 14 amino acids. The ends lost 3 bases at V and 5 bases at J; junction bases unmatched: 6. Germline values: CDR1 SGHRS, CDR2 YFSETQ. The full variable domain, its missing parts supplied by reference TRBV5-1 and TRBJ2-5, is KAGVTQTPRYLIKTRGQQVTLSCSPISGHRSVSWYQQTPGQGLQFLFEYFSETQRNKGNFPGRFSGRQFSNSRSEMNVSTLELGDSALYLCASSSGQGTETQYFGPGTRLLVL.

This chain connects TRBV9 to TRBJ1-2; TRBD1 matches at 11 bases. The J segment lost 5 bases and the V segment lost 0 bases, leaving 12 bases of the junction unmatched. The CDR3 is 18 residues long. Germline CDR1 is SGDLS and CDR2 is YYNGEE. The CDR3 bases are TGTGCCAGCAGCGTAGCGGACAGGGGGCTCCAGGGGACGTATGGCTACACCTTC. Its translation is CASSVADRGLQGTYGYTF.

The chain has TRBV7-2 and TRBJ1-1; 7 nucleotides agree with TRBD1. There are 18 residues in the CDR3. V lost 5 bases and J lost 0; bases outside the gene matches: 15. Germline CDR1 and CDR2: SGHTA and FQGNSA. The CDR3 sequence: CASSPRPGFRGMNTEAFF. The CDR3 bases are TGTGCCAGCAGCCCCCGGCCAGGCTTCAGGGGGATGAACACTGAAGCTTTCTTT.

This chain links TRBV7-3 with TRBJ2-5; 9 nucleotides agree with TRBD1. Unmatched junction bases numbered 6, after V lost 5 bases and J lost 2 bases. CDR3 length: 15 amino acids. Germline CDR1 reads SGHTA; CDR2 reads FQGTGA. CDR3 loop: CASSPGTGTQETQYF. CDR3 nucleotide sequence: TGTGCCAGCAGCCCCGGGACAGGGACACAAGAGACCCAGTACTTC.

The chain recombines TRBV25-1 with TRBJ1-5, with a possible D match to TRBD1 (6 bases). The length of the CDR3 is 16 residues. V was pared by 5 bases and J by 4 bases, with 18 bases between. Germline V gene lookup returns CDR1 MGHDK and CDR2 SYGVNS. The DNA for the CDR3 is TGTGCCAGCAGTAAACACCTAAGGGGGGGAAATCAGCCCCAGCATTTT. Its translation: CASSKHLRGGNQPQHF.

CDR3: CASSHDGPGTYEQYF. The CDR3 bases are TGTGCCAGCAGCCACGACGGCCCGGGGACCTACGAGCAGTACTTC. The chain links TRBV11-2 to TRBJ2-7, with D tentatively TRBD2 (5 bases). The CDR3 loop spans 15 amino acids. Trimming pared 5 bases from V and 2 bases from J, leaving 16 bases between. The germline V gene has CDR1 SGHAT and CDR2 FQNNGV.

This chain uses TRBV28 with TRBJ1-1, with D possibly being TRBD1 (6 bases). The CDR3 runs 14 residues. Germline V gene sequence: CDR1 MDHEN, CDR2 SYDVKM. Trimming took 3 bases from V and 6 from J, leaving 14 bases between them. The CDR3 DNA reads as TGTGCCAGCAGTTTCCGGGGGGCCCCACCTGAAGCTTTCTTT. Residues: CASSFRGAPPEAFF.